The 7 T cell receptor beta chains given below trace back to one sample, sequenced in a study of OX40 agonist ivuxolimab in advanced cancers. Using immunoSEQ multiplex PCR, the repertoire was profiled, and TCRdb retains in-frame clones only, with some absent. Among 77,000 or so clones, 80% to 95% were seen once, and the ten largest hold approximately 10%. This specimen consisted of CD4+ or CD8+ T cells sorted from blood, obtained in a trial of the OX40 agonist ivuxolimab. These receptors were obtained from an adult with an advanced solid tumor such as melanoma, head and neck, liver or kidney cancer.

A single count supports this clone. This chain uses TRBV4-3 with TRBJ2-7, with TRBD1 as a possible D gene (6 bases). Germline assignment: CDR1 LGHNA and CDR2 YSLEER. V was clipped by 4 bases and J by 5 bases, with 12 bases between them. The CDR3 spans 13 residues. DNA of the CDR3: TGCGCCAGCAGCCCCACAGGGTCCCACGAGCAGTACTTC. The encoded protein is CASSPTGSHEQYF.

The rearrangement uses TRBV27 and TRBJ1-5; D possibly corresponds to TRBD1 (5 bases). The V end lost 2 bases, the J end lost 5 bases, and 10 bases lay between the germline ends. The CDR3 runs to 14 residues. The germline CDR1 and CDR2 sequences are MNHEY and SMNVEV (reference sequence). The CDR3 nucleotides are TGTGCCAGCAGTTTAGTTGCGGGGCATCAGCCCCAGCATTTT. Encoded protein: CASSLVAGHQPQHF.

CDR3 residues: CATQRGGGELFF. Written as DNA, the CDR3 is TGTGCCACCCAACGGGGGGGCGGGGAGCTGTTTTTT. The gene calls are TRBV10-3 and TRBJ2-2; 8 bases match TRBD2. The CDR3 runs 12 residues. CDR1 and CDR2 from the germline V gene are ENHRY and SYGVKD. The V gene end was trimmed by 10 bases and the J gene end by 7 bases; junction bases not matched to a gene: 5.

The rearrangement uses TRBV6-5 and TRBJ2-7, with 8 positions matching TRBD1. The CDR3 contains 16 residues. Looked up from germline, CDR1 is MNHEY and CDR2 is SVGAGI. Trimming at V came to 0 bases and at J to 3 bases, leaving 7 bases not matched to a gene. The CDR3 DNA sequence: TGTGCCAGCAGTTACTCGACAGGGGTACGGGACTACGAGCAGTACTTC. Translation gives CASSYSTGVRDYEQYF.

This clone was found a few times. V usage is TRBV6-5 and J usage is TRBJ2-6; D gene uncertain. V lost 2 bases, J lost 0 bases, and 2 bases lay in between. There are 14 residues in the CDR3. CDR1 MNHEY and CDR2 SVGAGI come from the germline V gene. Written as DNA, the CDR3 is TGTGCCAGCAGTTACAGCTCTGGGGCCAACGTCCTGACTTTC. It translates to CASSYSSGANVLTF.

This clone came up once. V usage is TRBV11-3 and J usage is TRBJ2-5; 9 bases are a match to TRBD2. The germline V gene has CDR1 SGHNT and CDR2 YENEEA. CDR3 length equals 18 residues. V lost 1 base to trimming and J lost 2 bases; unmatched junction nucleotides: 11. In nucleotides, the CDR3 is TGTGCCAGCAGCTTAGGAGGGCGGCTAGCGGGGCTTCAAGAGACCCAGTACTTC. Its protein product is CASSLGGRLAGLQETQYF.

The rearrangement links TRBV27 to TRBJ2-1, with a tentative D call TRBD1 (5 bases). The ends were cut back, 6 bases at V and 7 bases at J, with 13 bases in the middle. The CDR3 has 13 residues. Germline values: CDR1 MNHEY, CDR2 SMNVEV (reference sequence). The CDR3 sequence is CASSWGSLNEQFF. DNA of the CDR3: TGTGCCAGCAGCTGGGGCAGCCTAAATGAGCAGTTCTTC.